This TCR beta chain was documented in a study of vaccination and CD4 T cells after COVID-19. CDR3 size: 14 residues. Germline V gene lookup returns CDR1 WNHNN and CDR2 SYGVQD (reference sequence). V lost 2 bases and J 1 base, leaving 7 bases between the germline ends. A note on this clonotype: The antigen is not known.

CD4+ T cells that had been cultured provided DNA sequenced with the Oncomine TCR Beta short-read assay. TCRdb reanalysed the PCR reads using MiXCR and keeps one entry per CDR3 protein. The sample lists about 4,700 distinct CDR3 sequences; around a quarter were seen once. Treatment defined: approximately nine-day PBMC culture with coronavirus spike peptide pools or control peptides (ViraFEST assay). During the years 2011-2018, before the COVID-19 pandemic, the unexposed donor's CD4+ T cells were collected. The receptor was isolated from a human donor in good health. This chain connects TRBV10-1 to TRBJ2-3; D gene unclear. The sample consisted of CD4+ T cells from blood, cultured in vitro. CDR3 amino acids: CASSEAQGTDTQYF. As DNA, the CDR3 is TGCGCCAGCAGTGAGGCCCAGGGCACAGATACGCAGTATTTT.